The present entry profiles one TCR beta chain with its context. Its specificity is not known. Nominally healthy donors provided the samples, though records likely missed some immune exposures. These data are taken from a study of cytomegalovirus exposure and HLA in healthy donors. Study-wide results and limits: A later analysis showed that HLA-associated TCR beta chains had undergone more clonal expansion than equally common others. Later analysis identified a missense DCLRE1C variant that was linked to TCR beta V- and J-gene trimming. Exclusion applied to some V segments, including TRBV6-2 and TRBV6-3, as they were indistinguishable.

PCR used 60 Vbeta primers and 13 Jbeta primers. Some clones are missing from TCRdb's copy, which holds only in-frame ones; the method was immunoSEQ multiplex PCR. Counted here are over 80,000 clones, approximately 85% occurring once; the ten biggest clones make up around 5.2%. This CDR3 is built from 15 residues. CDR1 is SNHLY and CDR2 is FYNNEI in the germline V gene. Trimming took 6 bases from V and 0 from J; bases not matched to a gene: 6. This TCR came from a man in his forties in good health and CMV-seropositive. V is TRBV2 and J is TRBJ2-7; 9 bases line up with TRBD2. The sample taken for sequencing was PBMCs. The DNA of the CDR3 is TGTGCCAGCAGGGATAAGACTAGCGGCTCCTACGAGCAGTACTTC. It specifies CASRDKTSGSYEQYF.